The 8 T cell receptor beta chains below come from one sample, sequenced in a study of neoadjuvant nivolumab and ipilimumab in lung cancer. Sequenced by immunoSEQ multiplex PCR; TCRdb stores in-frame clones only, minus some. Among approximately 1,800 clones listed, around 86% were seen once. Source: adjacent normal lung tissue, taken after neoadjuvant nivolumab, alone or with ipilimumab, at or shortly before surgery. These receptors were collected from an adult with non-small cell lung cancer.

In nucleotides, the CDR3 is TGTGCCAGCTACCGGTCTCCGTCTAGCGGGATTTCCTACGAGCAGTACTTC. Translated, it gives CASYRSPSSGISYEQYF. This chain links TRBV5-8 with TRBJ2-7, with TRBD2 matching 9 bases. J lost 1 base, V lost 7 bases, and 15 bases had no gene match. This CDR3 comprises 17 residues. CDR1 and CDR2 (germline): SGHTS, YDEGEE. The full variable domain, with the rest looked up from reference TRBV5-8 and TRBJ2-7, is EAGVTQSPTHLIKTRGQQATLRCSPISGHTSVYWYQQALGLGLQFLLWYDEGEERNRGNFPPRFSGRQFPNYSSELNVNALELEDSALYLCASYRSPSSGISYEQYFGPGTRLTVT.

This chain joins TRBV9 and TRBJ1-2; 7 bases match TRBD1. The CDR3 is made up of 14 amino acids. Trimming cost V 3 bases and J 8 bases; bases outside gene matches: 10. Germline V gene lookup returns CDR1 SGDLS and CDR2 YYNGEE. CDR3: CASSAGTALQGYTF. CDR3 coding DNA: TGTGCCAGCAGCGCCGGGACAGCCCTCCAGGGCTACACCTTC.

The rearrangement joins TRBV19 to TRBJ2-5; no clear D gene. The CDR3 has 13 residues. V lost 7 bases and J 4 bases, leaving 13 bases between the germline ends. Germline V gives CDR1 LNHDA, CDR2 SQIVND (reference sequence). DNA of the CDR3: TGTGCCAGTACCTCTGATCCTGGAGAGACCCAGTACTTC. Translating it yields CASTSDPGETQYF.

The chain carries TRBV9 and TRBJ2-3; tentative D call: TRBD2 (5 bases). Per germline, CDR1 SGDLS and CDR2 YYNGEE. Trimming took 4 bases from V and 0 from J, leaving 21 bases between them. CDR3 length: 18 amino acids. CDR3 sequence (DNA): TGTGCCAGCAGCCTTCCGATTAGCGATAGGCCTAGCACAGATACGCAGTATTTT. Translated, it gives CASSLPISDRPSTDTQYF.

This chain uses TRBV5-1 with TRBJ2-1; D may be TRBD1 (5 bases). The V gene lost 4 bases and the J gene lost 4 bases, with 21 bases spanning the gap. The CDR3 is made up of 17 amino acids. Germline values: CDR1 SGHRS, CDR2 YFSETQ. This CDR3 reads CASSQGWGREPYNEQFF. The CDR3, as DNA: TGCGCCAGCAGCCAAGGTTGGGGCAGGGAACCTTACAATGAGCAGTTCTTC.

The chain is built from TRBV6-5 and TRBJ2-7; TRBD2 agrees at 7 bases. Germline assignment: CDR1 MNHEY and CDR2 SVGAGI. CDR3 length equals 14 residues. V lost 6 bases, J lost 0 bases, and 5 bases stayed unmatched. The CDR3 sequence: CASRLREDSYEQYF. The CDR3 nucleotides read TGTGCCAGCAGGCTTCGGGAGGACTCCTACGAGCAGTACTTC.

The CDR3 bases are TGTGCCACCAGCATCAATCCCGGAGGGTCGGATACGCAGTATTTT. Translation: CATSINPGGSDTQYF. This chain links TRBV15 with TRBJ2-3; D perhaps matches TRBD2 (6 bases). The CDR3 covers 15 residues. V lost 4 bases and J lost 6, with 17 bases in between. Germline-derived CDR1 and CDR2 are LNHNV and YYDKDF (reference sequence).

This chain joins TRBV5-1 and TRBJ2-7, with 9 positions matching TRBD2. The CDR3 is 15 amino acids. Germline V gene lookup returns CDR1 SGHRS and CDR2 YFSETQ. V shed 3 bases, J shed 4 bases, and the junction held 8 bases outside the gene matches. In DNA, the CDR3 is TGCGCCAGCAGCTCAAGACTAGCGGAAGGGTACGAGCAGTACTTC. Its translation: CASSSRLAEGYEQYF.